The 6 T cell receptor beta chains reported below all come from one sample, sequenced in a study of cytomegalovirus exposure and HLA in healthy donors. The PCR made use of 60 Vbeta and 13 Jbeta primers. Repertoires were generated with immunoSEQ multiplex PCR, while TCRdb's copy carries only in-frame clones and drops some. The sample yields approximately 89,000 clones, about 75% seen once. Input material: PBMCs. The source is a man under 40 in good health and CMV-seropositive.

The gene calls are TRBV7-9 and TRBJ1-1; TRBD1 matches at 9 bases. Germline V gives CDR1 SEHNR, CDR2 FQNEAQ (reference sequence). This CDR3 contains 18 residues. The CDR3 here is CSTNPRRGWDRVNTEAFF. CDR3 coding DNA: TGTTCCACCAACCCGAGACGTGGATGGGACAGGGTGAACACTGAAGCTTTCTTT.

V usage is TRBV4-2 and J usage is TRBJ1-2; no reliable D call. The V gene's germline CDR1 is LGHNA and CDR2 YNFKEQ. The CDR3 has 13 residues. The germline V and J ends were trimmed by 0 bases and 4 bases, with 6 bases remaining between them. The DNA of the CDR3 is TGTGCCAGCAGCCAAGATATACTCTATGGCTACACCTTC. It translates to CASSQDILYGYTF.

The chain joins TRBV5-1 to TRBJ2-7; 7 bases are a match to TRBD2. V lost 2 bases to trimming and J lost 4 bases; unmatched junction nucleotides: 9. Germline values: CDR1 SGHRS, CDR2 YFSETQ. This CDR3 has 15 residues. CDR3: CASSFDLGGFYEQYF. The CDR3 nucleotides are TGCGCCAGCAGCTTTGACTTGGGGGGGTTTTACGAGCAGTACTTC.

The chain links TRBV6-4 to TRBJ1-6; 8 positions agree with TRBD1. From germline, CDR1 is MRHNA and CDR2 SNTAGT. The CDR3 is made up of 13 amino acids. V trimming: 9 bases; J trimming: 10 bases; junction bases outside the gene matches: 8. CDR3 DNA: TGTGCCAGTGGACAGGGCGTCGCATCACCCCTCCACTTT. Its protein product is CASGQGVASPLHF.

This clone was detected only once. The chain employs TRBV5-6 and TRBJ2-5; 13 bases fit TRBD2. The CDR3 spans 16 residues. Trimming cost V 2 bases and J 2 bases; bases outside gene matches: 3. The V gene's germline CDR1 is SGHDT and CDR2 YYEEEE. For the CDR3, the DNA is TGTGCCAGCAGCTTAGGACTAGCGGGGGTGCAAGAGACCCAGTACTTC. Its translation: CASSLGLAGVQETQYF.

The rearrangement uses TRBV7-2 and TRBJ2-1; the D gene is possibly TRBD1 (5 bases). Trimming left V 3 bases short and J 3 bases short, with 12 bases between. The V gene's germline CDR1 is SGHTA and CDR2 FQGNSA. The CDR3 has 15 residues. CDR3 DNA: TGTGCCAGCAGCTTTACAGGACATGTCTACAATGAGCAGTTCTTC. Translating gives CASSFTGHVYNEQFF. Full variable domain (missing parts from reference TRBV7-2 and TRBJ2-1): GAGVSQSPSNKVTEKGKDVELRCDPISGHTALYWYRQSLGQGLEFLIYFQGNSAPDKSGLPSDRFSAERTGGSVSTLTIQRTQQEDSAVYLCASSFTGHVYNEQFFGPGTRLTVL.